The clone carrying this T cell receptor (beta chain) occurred many times. Its antigen is not known. Patients having uncontrolled infection, another autoimmune disease, pregnancy or lactation were not included. The PBMCs were taken from around 9.1 ml of fresh peripheral blood. The entry originates in a study of T cells in Graves' hyperthyroidism and ophthalmopathy. Overall study results and limits: In the analysis, a 13 V-J model separated ophthalmopathy from stable hyperthyroidism. Blood also held most thyroid clonotypes expanded beyond 0.001.

CDR1 is LGHNA, CDR2 YNFKEQ, per germline. V shed 0 bases and J 3 bases; nucleotides not matched to a gene: 11. The CDR3 has 18 residues. Researchers took RNA transcripts and amplified the TCR beta CDR3 regions from them. RT-PCR in the first round (using the HTBI primer set) targeted the TCR CDR3. TCRdb ran MiXCR on the multiplex PCR reads and lists one entry per CDR3 protein. In the table there are 370,000 or so distinct CDR3 sequences, 15% to 19% of which are singletons. The specimen was blood. The sequence derives from a woman younger than 30 with Graves' hyperthyroidism that later progressed to Graves' ophthalmopathy. The chain recombines TRBV4-2 with TRBJ2-3, with 8 bases identical to TRBD2. The CDR3 spells CASSQDRGGHGTTDTQYF. As DNA, the CDR3 is TGTGCCAGCAGCCAAGATCGGGGGGGCCACGGAACAACAGATACGCAGTATTTT.